Following are 21 T cell receptor beta chains from one sample sequenced in a study of OX40 agonist ivuxolimab in advanced cancers. Profiling relied on immunoSEQ multiplex PCR, and the TCRdb table lists in-frame clones only, not all of them. This sample has 65,000 to 95,000 clones, with around 83% found just once. The sample was CD4+ or CD8+ T cells sorted from blood, taken in a trial of the OX40 agonist ivuxolimab. Every receptor here comes from an adult with an advanced solid tumor such as melanoma, head and neck, liver or kidney cancer.

V and J are TRBV7-2 and TRBJ2-5; 7 nucleotides match TRBD1. The CDR3 contains 15 residues. Germline CDR1 reads SGHTA; CDR2 reads FQGNSA. Losses at the gene ends were 5 bases for V and 1 base for J; bases not matched to a gene: 7. DNA of the CDR3: TGTGCCAGCAGCAACCGACAGGGTCCCCAAGAGACCCAGTACTTC. Its translation is CASSNRQGPQETQYF.

This chain links TRBV6-5 with TRBJ1-2; D not resolved. Germline V gene sequence: CDR1 MNHEY, CDR2 SVGAGI. The V end was cut by 6 bases, the J end by 5 bases, with 13 bases between. The CDR3 runs to 13 residues. CDR3 bases: TGTGCCAGCAGCCCGGACGGCCAATATGGCTACACCTTC. Residues: CASSPDGQYGYTF.

As concerns this clone: Sequence at one end of the junction differs from germline and may be a read error. The chain is built from TRBV4-2 and TRBJ2-7; tentatively, D is TRBD1 (5 bases). Germline values: CDR1 LGHNA, CDR2 YNFKEQ. The CDR3 sequence is 13 residues long. CDR3 nucleotide sequence: TGTACCAGCTCCCGCCAGGGTGACTACGAGCAGTACTTC. Its protein is CTSSRQGDYEQYF.

The chain employs TRBV5-6 and TRBJ2-5; 7 bases are a match to TRBD1. The CDR3 runs to 14 residues. V lost 2 bases, J lost 3 bases, and 4 bases stayed unmatched. Looked up from germline, CDR1 is SGHDT and CDR2 is YYEEEE. The CDR3 region is CASSFGTEEETQYF. The CDR3 DNA is TGTGCCAGCAGCTTCGGGACAGAAGAAGAGACCCAGTACTTC.

CDR3 in DNA: TGTGCCAGTAGTATTGGCAGGACGCCTAACTATGGCTACACCTTC. This translates into CASSIGRTPNYGYTF. This chain uses TRBV19 with TRBJ1-2; D is unresolved. This CDR3 is built from 15 residues. V shed 3 bases and J shed 0 bases, with 11 bases lying between them. CDR1 is LNHDA, CDR2 SQIVND, per germline (reference sequence).

The chain has TRBV5-4 and TRBJ1-2; possibly TRBD1 for D (5 bases). Deletions cut 4 bases from V and 0 bases from J, with 13 bases between. CDR1 SGHNT and CDR2 YYREEE come from the germline V gene (reference sequence). The CDR3 loop spans 15 amino acids. This CDR3 is CASSPGQGANYGYTF. CDR3 DNA sequence: TGTGCCAGCAGCCCAGGCCAGGGAGCTAACTATGGCTACACCTTC.

CDR3 bases: TGTGCCAGCAGCTCGCCGACAGGGGGAACCACTGAAGCTTTCTTT. Its translation is CASSSPTGGTTEAFF. The chain couples TRBV6-5 to TRBJ1-1; TRBD1 agrees at 9 bases. The CDR3 covers 15 residues. J lost 4 bases, V lost 6 bases, and 9 bases had no gene match. The V gene's germline CDR1 is MNHEY and CDR2 SVGAGI.

This rearrangement joins TRBV2 to TRBJ1-2; no clear D. Trimming stripped 3 bases from V and 7 bases from J, with 12 bases between. The CDR3 is 13 amino acids. Germline V gene lookup returns CDR1 SNHLY and CDR2 FYNNEI. CDR3 region: CASSERASGGYTF. Written as DNA, the CDR3 is TGTGCCAGCAGTGAGAGGGCCTCGGGTGGCTACACCTTC.

The chain carries TRBV15 and TRBJ2-5; 9 nucleotides align to TRBD1. The germline gives CDR1 LNHNV, CDR2 YYDKDF (reference sequence). J was trimmed by 4 bases and V by 5 bases; bases with no gene match: 8. The CDR3 totals 15 residues. The CDR3 region has the DNA TGTGCCACCAGCGGAGGACAGGGGAATGGAGAGACCCAGTACTTC. Its protein is CATSGGQGNGETQYF.

The V call is TRBV19, the J call TRBJ1-1; D possibly corresponds to TRBD1 (6 bases). The length of the CDR3 is 15 residues. Trimming took off 2 bases at V and 7 bases at J, with 17 bases between the two ends. Germline V gives CDR1 LNHDA, CDR2 SQIVND (reference sequence). CDR3 coding DNA: TGTGCCAGTAGTATAACCGGCAGGGGAGGGTTTGAAGCTTTCTTT. Protein product: CASSITGRGGFEAFF.

The V and J genes are TRBV7-9 and TRBJ1-2; D might be TRBD1 (5 bases). Looked up from germline, CDR1 is SEHNR and CDR2 is FQNEAQ (reference sequence). Trimming cost V 3 bases and J 7 bases, with 12 bases left between them. The CDR3 has 13 residues. The CDR3 is CASSLQGIGGYTF. The DNA of the CDR3 is TGTGCCAGCAGCTTGCAGGGTATAGGTGGCTACACCTTC.

This chain joins TRBV21-1 and TRBJ1-5; the table's D call, TRBD1, has no DNA check behind it. TRBV21-1 is marked as a pseudogene. The CDR3 has 15 amino acids. This chain's CDR3 is CASSKNIPVYQPQHF. Written as DNA, the CDR3 is TGTGCCAGCAGCAAAAACATACCAGTCTATCAGCCCCAGCATTTT.

V and J are TRBV28 and TRBJ1-5, with D possibly TRBD1 on 6 matching bases. Germline CDR1 and CDR2: MDHEN and SYDVKM. Trimming removed 6 bases at V and 5 bases at J, with 14 bases between. This CDR3 contains 14 residues. The CDR3 DNA sequence: TGTGCCAGCAGCCCCACAGGGACCCATCAGCCCCAGCATTTT. Protein: CASSPTGTHQPQHF.

The V and J genes are TRBV4-3 and TRBJ2-3, with a possible D match to TRBD2 (5 bases). The length of the CDR3 is 14 residues. The germline V and J ends were trimmed by 3 bases and 1 base, with 8 bases remaining between them. The V gene's germline CDR1 is LGHNA and CDR2 YSLEER. The CDR3, as DNA: TGCGCCAGCAGCCAGCTAGCCCGCACAGATACGCAGTATTTT. Its protein is CASSQLARTDTQYF.

This clone turned up a few times. This chain links TRBV19 with TRBJ1-5; TRBD1 matches at 7 bases. This CDR3 is 16 amino acids long. V gave up 6 bases and J gave up 5 bases; unmatched junction bases: 13. Per germline, CDR1 LNHDA and CDR2 SQIVND (reference sequence). Here the CDR3 reads CASRLTGRRYDQPQHF. The CDR3 DNA follows: TGTGCCAGTAGGTTGACAGGGAGGCGATATGATCAGCCCCAGCATTTT.

The chain links TRBV6-4 to TRBJ2-2; TRBD1 agrees at 8 bases. With 4 bases clipped from V and 3 bases from J, the junction kept 1 base outside the gene matches. From germline, CDR1 is MRHNA and CDR2 SNTAGT. CDR3 size: 14 residues. The CDR3 here is CASSVQGDTGELFF. The CDR3 DNA sequence: TGTGCCAGCAGTGTACAGGGGGACACCGGGGAGCTGTTTTTT.

This rearrangement joins TRBV28 to TRBJ1-2; D perhaps matches TRBD1 (6 bases). V lost 4 bases to trimming and J lost 3 bases, with 18 bases between them. The CDR3 is made up of 16 amino acids. Germline CDR1 reads MDHEN; CDR2 reads SYDVKM. The CDR3 spells CASSSIAGGRDYGYTF. For the CDR3, the DNA is TGTGCCAGCAGTTCCATCGCCGGGGGGCGCGACTATGGCTACACCTTC.

A word on this clone: Other DNA sequences in this specimen translate into the identical CDR3. V gene TRBV20-1 combines with J gene TRBJ2-5; D is undetermined. Per germline, CDR1 DFQATT and CDR2 SNEGSKA (reference sequence). V was cut by 4 bases and J by 4 bases, with 4 bases left in between. This CDR3 is built from 10 residues. This CDR3 is CSATVETQYF. Here the CDR3 DNA reads TGCAGTGCTACTGTAGAGACCCAGTACTTC.

The chain uses TRBV5-1 and TRBJ2-1, with 9 bases matching TRBD1. This CDR3 region has 16 residues. V shed 1 base, J shed 4 bases, and the junction held 6 bases outside the gene matches. The germline V gene has CDR1 SGHRS and CDR2 YFSETQ. CDR3 residues: CASSLPGQGVYNEQFF. The CDR3 DNA is TGCGCCAGCAGCTTGCCGGGACAGGGAGTTTACAATGAGCAGTTCTTC.

The CDR3 region has the DNA TGTGCTAGTGGCCAGACAGCGGCGGGGGAGCTGTTTTTT. Translated: CASGQTAAGELFF. The chain uses TRBV12-5 and TRBJ2-2; either TRBD1 or TRBD2 may fit D (5 bases each). CDR1 and CDR2 (germline): LGHNT, FRNRAP. The CDR3 loop spans 13 amino acids. V shed 6 bases and J shed 8 bases, with 13 bases lying between them.

The chain uses TRBV19 and TRBJ2-5; D tentatively fits TRBD1 or TRBD2 (5 bases each). Germline lookup yields CDR1 LNHDA and CDR2 SQIVND (reference sequence). V was cut by 0 bases and J by 5 bases, with 10 bases left in between. There are 14 residues in the CDR3. The CDR3 loop reads CASSIDGGRETQYF. The CDR3 DNA sequence: TGTGCCAGTAGTATAGATGGGGGAAGGGAGACCCAGTACTTC. The full variable domain, completed using reference TRBV19 and TRBJ2-5, is DGGITQSPKYLFRKEGQNVTLSCEQNLNHDAMYWYRQDPGQGLRLIYYSQIVNDFQKGDIAEGYSVSREKKESFPLTVTSAQKNPTAFYLCASSIDGGRETQYFGPGTRLLVL.